This entry lists 21 T cell receptor beta chains sequenced from one sample in a study of blood T cell repertoires in COVID-19. The repertoire was sequenced with immunoSEQ multiplex PCR; TCRdb's copy has only in-frame clones and lacks some. The sample includes 310,000 or so clones, about 89% of them seen just once. The sequenced sample consisted of peripheral blood. The source of these receptors is a man between 18 and 29 years old who had recovered from COVID-19.

J is TRBJ1-2 and V is TRBV6-2 or TRBV6-3; TRBD1 aligns across 7 bases. CDR1 MNHEY and CDR2 SVGEGT come from the germline V gene. Trimming cost V 6 bases and J 6 bases; bases outside gene matches: 10. CDR3 length equals 14 residues. CDR3 in amino acids: CASSATGSADGYTF. DNA of the CDR3: TGTGCCAGCAGCGCGACAGGGTCTGCTGATGGCTACACCTTC.

V gene TRBV5-4 combines with J gene TRBJ2-3, with 7 bases lining up with TRBD1. With V trimmed by 6 bases and J by 3 bases, 10 bases remained unmatched. The CDR3 is made up of 15 amino acids. In germline, CDR1 is SGHNT, CDR2 YYREEE (reference sequence). In DNA form, the CDR3 reads TGTGCCAGCATCCGCAGGGGGACGGAAACAGATACGCAGTATTTT. Its protein is CASIRRGTETDTQYF.

The CDR3 DNA follows: TGTGCCAGCAGCGTAGGGGAGGGGGGCATGAACACTGAAGCTTTCTTT. Protein: CASSVGEGGMNTEAFF. The V gene is TRBV9, the J gene TRBJ1-1; TRBD1 might be the D (6 bases). The germline CDR1 and CDR2 sequences are SGDLS and YYNGEE. The ends were cut back, 0 bases at V and 0 bases at J, with 12 bases in the middle. The CDR3 runs to 16 residues.

J is TRBJ2-1 and V is TRBV5-4; tentatively, D is TRBD1 (5 bases). This CDR3 is 14 amino acids long. The V gene lost 2 bases and the J gene lost 2 bases, with 8 bases spanning the gap. The germline gives CDR1 SGHNT, CDR2 YYREEE (reference sequence). The CDR3 protein is CASSFQGTYNEQFF. CDR3 coding DNA: TGTGCCAGCAGCTTTCAGGGCACCTACAATGAGCAGTTCTTC.

This sequence joins TRBV11-2 and TRBJ1-2, with 8 bases fitting TRBD1. Germline V gene data show CDR1 as SGHAT and CDR2 as FQNNGV. The length of the CDR3 is 15 residues. The junction had 13 bases not matched to a gene; V was cut back by 5 bases and J by 8 bases. The CDR3: CASSAGPGQGGGYTF. CDR3 DNA sequence: TGTGCCAGCAGCGCAGGCCCCGGACAGGGAGGGGGCTACACCTTC.

V gene TRBV2 combines with J gene TRBJ1-2; no definite D call. Trimming stripped 2 bases from V and 9 bases from J, with 4 bases between. The CDR3 has 10 residues. Per germline, CDR1 SNHLY and CDR2 FYNNEI. The CDR3 protein is CASSESSYTF. The CDR3 nucleotides are TGTGCCAGCAGTGAAAGCAGCTACACCTTC.

The J gene is TRBJ2-7, the V gene TRBV4-3, with a weak D call TRBD1 (6 bases). The germline gives CDR1 LGHNA, CDR2 YSLEER. V shed 4 bases and J shed 6 bases, with 16 bases lying between them. The CDR3 has 14 amino acids. The CDR3 is CASSRTGLGPEQYF. Here the CDR3 DNA reads TGCGCCAGCAGCCGCACAGGGTTGGGCCCCGAGCAGTACTTC.

Of note for this clone: Distinct nucleotide sequences in the sample also encode this CDR3. The chain carries TRBV6-5 and TRBJ2-7; possible D gene TRBD1, 6 bases. Trimming cost V 5 bases and J 2 bases, with 10 bases left between them. The CDR3 consists of 13 residues. Germline CDR1 MNHEY, CDR2 SVGAGI. The CDR3 DNA reads as TGTGCCAGCAGTCCACAGGGACCCTACGAGCAGTACTTC. This gives the protein CASSPQGPYEQYF.

This clone was observed a single time. The CDR3 sequence: CASSEVTAHGYTF. The CDR3 nucleotides read TGTGCCAGCAGTGAAGTAACAGCTCATGGCTACACCTTC. V and J are TRBV2 and TRBJ1-2; no clear D. V lost 1 base, J lost 6 bases, and 9 bases lay in between. The CDR3 spans 13 residues. CDR1 and CDR2 from the germline V gene are SNHLY and FYNNEI.

This clone appeared a few times. This chain links TRBV11-2 with TRBJ2-7; 10 positions match TRBD2. Looked up from germline, CDR1 is SGHAT and CDR2 is FQNNGV. This CDR3 has 16 amino acids. Trimming took 1 base from V and 3 from J; bases not matched to a gene: 6. DNA for the CDR3: TGTGCCAGCAGCTTAGCTCTAGCGGGAGCCTTCTACGAGCAGTACTTC. The encoded protein is CASSLALAGAFYEQYF.

The chain links TRBV5-5 to TRBJ2-7; D is uncertain. Trimming took 4 bases from V and 3 from J, leaving 11 bases between them. The CDR3 consists of 13 residues. Germline values: CDR1 SGHKS, CDR2 YYEKEE (reference sequence). The CDR3 DNA is TGTGCCAGCAGCCCCCCGCAGATCTACGAGCAGTACTTC. Encoded protein: CASSPPQIYEQYF.

The chain joins TRBV7-9 to TRBJ2-7, with 8 bases that match TRBD2. CDR1 is SEHNR and CDR2 is FQNEAQ in the germline V gene (reference sequence). The CDR3 is 16 amino acids. V gave up 1 base and J gave up 2 bases; unmatched junction bases: 7. The CDR3 is CASSLVIAGSAYEQYF. The CDR3 coding sequence is TGTGCCAGCAGCTTAGTTATAGCGGGATCCGCCTACGAGCAGTACTTC.

The rearrangement links TRBV11-3 to TRBJ2-1, with 8 bases aligning to TRBD2. Unmatched junction bases numbered 4, after V lost 0 bases and J lost 9 bases. This CDR3 has 14 residues. Germline V gene data show CDR1 as SGHNT and CDR2 as YENEEA. The CDR3 is CASSLDLGRGEQFF. In nucleotides, the CDR3 is TGTGCCAGCAGCTTAGATCTCGGGAGGGGTGAGCAGTTCTTC.

The chain employs TRBV5-8 and TRBJ2-5, with D possibly being TRBD1 (6 bases). V shed 3 bases and J shed 4 bases, with 22 bases lying between them. The germline V gene has CDR1 SGHTS and CDR2 YDEGEE. The CDR3 covers 17 residues. The CDR3 region has the DNA TGTGCCAGCAGCTCCACAACAGGGATTTTTGCGGGAGAGACCCAGTACTTC. Amino acid sequence: CASSSTTGIFAGETQYF.

This clone was seen a few times. The CDR3 here is CASSLFGTGDQPQHF. The CDR3 region has the DNA TGTGCCAGCAGTTTATTCGGGACAGGGGATCAGCCCCAGCATTTT. The J gene is TRBJ1-5, the V gene TRBV27; TRBD1 matches at 10 bases. CDR1 MNHEY and CDR2 SMNVEV come from the germline V gene (reference sequence). Losses at the gene ends were 1 base for V and 5 bases for J; bases not matched to a gene: 2. The CDR3 runs 15 residues.

This clone was seen once. The chain combines TRBV11-2 with TRBJ1-1; D is unclear. Germline V gene lookup returns CDR1 SGHAT and CDR2 FQNNGV. V was shortened by 1 base and J by 3 bases, with 15 bases between the two germline ends. The CDR3 runs to 16 residues. DNA of the CDR3: TGTGCCAGCAGCTTAGTCGGTGCAAGACTTTACACTGAAGCTTTCTTT. Encoded protein: CASSLVGARLYTEAFF.

This clone was found once. The chain recombines TRBV9 with TRBJ1-1; D is possibly TRBD1 (6 bases). The germline V and J ends were trimmed by 4 bases and 0 bases, with 16 bases remaining between them. The germline V gene encodes CDR1 SGDLS and CDR2 YYNGEE. The CDR3 length is 16 residues. CDR3 DNA sequence: TGTGCCAGCAGCACCTCGACAGGAAAGGTGAACACTGAAGCTTTCTTT. This translates into CASSTSTGKVNTEAFF.

The chain carries TRBV19 and TRBJ1-3, with 8 nucleotides matching TRBD1. Germline V lookup: CDR1 LNHDA, CDR2 SQIVND (reference sequence). This CDR3 region has 17 residues. The V and J ends lost 5 bases and 0 bases, in that order; junction bases with no gene match: 9. The CDR3 region has the DNA TGTGCCAGTAGTTCGCGACAGGGGCCCTTCTCTGGAAACACCATATATTTT. Protein sequence: CASSSRQGPFSGNTIYF. The complete variable domain, with remaining parts taken from reference TRBV19 and TRBJ1-3, reads DGGITQSPKYLFRKEGQNVTLSCEQNLNHDAMYWYRQDPGQGLRLIYYSQIVNDFQKGDIAEGYSVSREKKESFPLTVTSAQKNPTAFYLCASSSRQGPFSGNTIYFGEGSWLTVV.

The CDR3 loop is CASSEGGRNQPQHF. CDR3 nucleotides: TGTGCCAGCAGTGAGGGAGGCAGGAATCAGCCCCAGCATTTT. The chain is built from TRBV25-1 and TRBJ1-5, with no clear D. Germline V CDR1 and CDR2: MGHDK, SYGVNS. This CDR3 has 14 residues. The V end lost 3 bases, the J end lost 4 bases, and 10 bases lay between the germline ends.

This chain joins TRBV7-8 and TRBJ2-3, with 13 bases aligning to TRBD2. After removal of 5 bases from V and 4 bases from J, the junction contained 12 bases not matched to a gene. CDR1 is SGHVS, CDR2 FQNEAQ, per germline. This CDR3 is 18 amino acids long. Written as DNA, the CDR3 is TGTGCCAGCAGCGGTACCGGGACTAGCGGGGCGAGGGCAGATACGCAGTATTTT. This codes for CASSGTGTSGARADTQYF.

This sequence joins TRBV18 and TRBJ1-1, with TRBD1 as a possible D gene (5 bases). The CDR3 has 15 amino acids. The germline gives CDR1 KGHSH, CDR2 LQKENI. Trimming removed 5 bases at V and 4 bases at J, with 17 bases between. CDR3 protein: CASSSPMEGATEAFF. CDR3 DNA sequence: TGTGCCAGCTCATCCCCTATGGAAGGGGCCACTGAAGCTTTCTTT.